Below are 6 T cell receptor beta chains sequenced from a single sample in a study of blood T cell repertoires in COVID-19. Some clones are missing from TCRdb's copy, which holds only in-frame ones; the method was immunoSEQ multiplex PCR. The table records fewer than 250,000 clones, approximately 86% of them present only once. The sequencing input was PBMCs or T cells enriched from blood (not recorded which). Receptors originate from a woman between 40 and 55 years old with acute COVID-19.

The chain uses TRBV15 and TRBJ1-1; D possibly corresponds to TRBD1 (6 bases). V shed 1 base and J shed 9 bases, with 18 bases lying between them. CDR3 length: 15 amino acids. Germline CDR1 is LNHNV and CDR2 is YYDKDF (reference sequence). CDR3 coding DNA: TGTGCCACCAGCAGAGGAAGAGGGGGTCTTTGGAAAGCTTTCTTT. It codes for CATSRGRGGLWKAFF.

The chain combines TRBV4-3 with TRBJ2-4; maybe TRBD1 (5 bases). The CDR3 contains 16 residues. Germline V gene data show CDR1 as LGHNA and CDR2 as YSLEER. With 0 bases removed from V and 4 bases from J, the gap between germline ends came to 13 bases. This chain's CDR3 is CASSQDRAGVKNIQYF. As DNA, the CDR3 is TGCGCCAGCAGCCAAGACAGGGCCGGAGTGAAAAACATTCAGTACTTC.

The J gene is TRBJ1-1, the V gene TRBV19, with D unresolved. CDR3 length equals 13 residues. The germline V and J ends were trimmed by 4 bases and 1 base, with 7 bases remaining between them. CDR1 and CDR2 from the germline V gene are LNHDA and SQIVND (reference sequence). The CDR3 here is CASSTGRNTEAFF. DNA for the CDR3: TGTGCCAGTAGTACGGGAAGGAACACTGAAGCTTTCTTT. Looking up the rest from reference TRBV19 and TRBJ1-1 gives the full variable domain: DGGITQSPKYLFRKEGQNVTLSCEQNLNHDAMYWYRQDPGQGLRLIYYSQIVNDFQKGDIAEGYSVSREKKESFPLTVTSAQKNPTAFYLCASSTGRNTEAFFGQGTRLTVV.

This clone was observed a few times. The V call is TRBV28, the J call TRBJ1-2; 7 bases agree with TRBD1. This CDR3 contains 16 residues. V was clipped by 2 bases and J by 4 bases; unmatched bases: 10. CDR1 is MDHEN, CDR2 SYDVKM, per germline. The CDR3 coding sequence is TGTGCCAGCAGTTTAATGGAGGGGGCTGATGGCTATGGCTACACCTTC. Protein sequence: CASSLMEGADGYGYTF.

The chain couples TRBV3-1 (or the pseudogene TRBV3-2) to TRBJ1-1; 9 nucleotides match TRBD1. With V trimmed by 6 bases and J by 0 bases, 5 bases remained unmatched. The CDR3 is 15 residues long. CDR1 and CDR2 (germline): LGHDT, YNNKEL (reference sequence). The DNA for the CDR3 is TGTGCCAGCAGGGCGGGACAGGGCGTGAACACTGAAGCTTTCTTT. Translating gives CASRAGQGVNTEAFF.

This clone came up once. The gene calls are TRBV13 and TRBJ2-5, with 10 positions matching TRBD2. Germline V gene lookup returns CDR1 PRHDT and CDR2 FYEKMQ (reference sequence). The junction had 9 bases not matched to a gene; V was cut back by 4 bases and J by 1 base. The CDR3 loop spans 17 amino acids. The CDR3 DNA reads as TGTGCCAGCAGCTCGGATCTAGCGGGAGCCTCCCAAGAGACCCAGTACTTC. Protein sequence: CASSSDLAGASQETQYF.